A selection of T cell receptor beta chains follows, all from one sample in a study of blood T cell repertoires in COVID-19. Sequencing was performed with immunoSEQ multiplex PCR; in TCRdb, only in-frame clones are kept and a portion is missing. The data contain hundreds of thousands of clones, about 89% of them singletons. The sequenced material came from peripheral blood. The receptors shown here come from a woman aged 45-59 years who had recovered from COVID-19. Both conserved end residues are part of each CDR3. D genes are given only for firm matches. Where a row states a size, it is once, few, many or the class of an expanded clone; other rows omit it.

cdr3_nt: TGTGCCAGCAGTTTATCGAATTCACCCCTCCACTTT; cdr3_aa: CASSLSNSPLHF; clone_size: NA; j_call: TRBJ1-6; d_call: NA; v_call: TRBV28
cdr3_nt: TGTGCCAGCAGTTACTTTACAGGGGGAAACACCATATATTTT; cdr3_aa: CASSYFTGGNTIYF; clone_size: NA; j_call: TRBJ1-3; d_call: NA; v_call: TRBV6-6
cdr3_nt: TGTGCCAGCAGCTCCCTAGCGGGAGGGCTGGATGAGCAGTTCTTC; cdr3_aa: CASSSLAGGLDEQFF; clone_size: NA; j_call: TRBJ2-1; d_call: NA; v_call: TRBV21-1
cdr3_nt: TGTGCCAGCAGCTATACCACAGGGAAATTGTCCGGACCCCTCCACTTT; cdr3_aa: CASSYTTGKLSGPLHF; clone_size: NA; j_call: TRBJ1-6; d_call: NA; v_call: TRBV5-8
cdr3_nt: TGTGCCAGCAGTAAGACGACTTCGAACACCGGGGAGCTGTTTTTT; cdr3_aa: CASSKTTSNTGELFF; clone_size: NA; j_call: TRBJ2-2; d_call: NA; v_call: TRBV6-6
cdr3_nt: TGCGCCAGCAGCCTCCGGCCGGGCGGGACAGCTAATGAAAAACTGTTTTTT; cdr3_aa: CASSLRPGGTANEKLFF; clone_size: NA; j_call: TRBJ1-4; d_call: TRBD1; v_call: TRBV5-1
cdr3_nt: TGTGCCAGCAGTGACCGACAGGGGGTGGAGTATGGCTACACCTTC; cdr3_aa: CASSDRQGVEYGYTF; clone_size: few; j_call: TRBJ1-2; d_call: TRBD1; v_call: TRBV6-1
cdr3_nt: TGTGCCAGCAGACCTTCCGGGACAGCGGGGGGAAAACTGTTTTTT; cdr3_aa: CASRPSGTAGGKLFF; clone_size: NA; j_call: TRBJ1-4; d_call: TRBD1; v_call: TRBV28
cdr3_nt: TGTGCCAGCAGTTACTTGGGACTGGCCTACGAGCAGTACTTC; cdr3_aa: CASSYLGLAYEQYF; clone_size: NA; j_call: TRBJ2-7; d_call: NA; v_call: TRBV6-5
cdr3_nt: TGTGCCAGCAGTTCCCGTCAGTCTAATGAAAAACTGTTTTTT; cdr3_aa: CASSSRQSNEKLFF; clone_size: NA; j_call: TRBJ1-4; d_call: NA; v_call: TRBV6-2/TRBV6-3
cdr3_nt: TGTGCCAGCAGCTCAACGAGGGGGTCACCCCTCCACTTT; cdr3_aa: CASSSTRGSPLHF; clone_size: NA; j_call: TRBJ1-6; d_call: NA; v_call: TRBV5-6
cdr3_nt: TGTGCCTGGAGTGTGGTGACAGGGGGGTATGGCTACACCTTC; cdr3_aa: CAWSVVTGGYGYTF; clone_size: NA; j_call: TRBJ1-2; d_call: TRBD1; v_call: TRBV30
cdr3_nt: TGCAGCGTTGAGCGACAGATGAACACTGAAGCTTTCTTT; cdr3_aa: CSVERQMNTEAFF; clone_size: NA; j_call: TRBJ1-1; d_call: NA; v_call: TRBV29-1
cdr3_nt: TGTGCCAGCAGTCCTACCGGACAGGGCTACTCCTACGAGCAGTACTTC; cdr3_aa: CASSPTGQGYSYEQYF; clone_size: NA; j_call: TRBJ2-7; d_call: TRBD1; v_call: TRBV28
cdr3_nt: TGTGCCAGCACCGATAGAGCATTCGAGCAGTACTTC; cdr3_aa: CASTDRAFEQYF; clone_size: NA; j_call: TRBJ2-7; d_call: NA; v_call: TRBV28
cdr3_nt: TGCGCCAGCAGCTTGGATCCTAGCGGTTACCAAGAGACCCAGTACTTC; cdr3_aa: CASSLDPSGYQETQYF; clone_size: NA; j_call: TRBJ2-5; d_call: TRBD2; v_call: TRBV5-1
cdr3_nt: TGTGCCAGCAGCGACTCAGGGGTTGGGCAGTACTTC; cdr3_aa: CASSDSGVGQYF; clone_size: NA; j_call: TRBJ2-7; d_call: NA; v_call: TRBV6-5
cdr3_nt: TGTGCCAGCACGACAGGGCGGCGGCAGCCCCAGCATTTT; cdr3_aa: CASTTGRRQPQHF; clone_size: few; j_call: TRBJ1-5; d_call: TRBD1; v_call: TRBV2
cdr3_nt: TGTGCCAGCAGCGTAGATCGATTCGGCACTGAAGCTTTCTTT; cdr3_aa: CASSVDRFGTEAFF; clone_size: few; j_call: TRBJ1-1; d_call: NA; v_call: TRBV9
cdr3_nt: TGTGCCAGCAGCCGGAGCGGGGTTGAAGATACGCAGTATTTT; cdr3_aa: CASSRSGVEDTQYF; clone_size: NA; j_call: TRBJ2-3; d_call: TRBD2; v_call: TRBV5-4
cdr3_nt: TGCAGCGTCCCCGATGGGCTCTGGACAGGCGTTGACAATGAGCAGTTCTTC; cdr3_aa: CSVPDGLWTGVDNEQFF; clone_size: few; j_call: TRBJ2-1; d_call: TRBD1; v_call: TRBV29-1
cdr3_nt: TGTGCCATCAGTGATCAGGTTGCGGGGGCGAATGAGCAGTTCTTC; cdr3_aa: CAISDQVAGANEQFF; clone_size: NA; j_call: TRBJ2-1; d_call: NA; v_call: TRBV10-3
cdr3_nt: TGTGCCAGCACGGGGGACGGTCACTCGTCCGATACGCAGTATTTT; cdr3_aa: CASTGDGHSSDTQYF; clone_size: NA; j_call: TRBJ2-3; d_call: NA; v_call: TRBV2
cdr3_nt: TGTGCCAGCAGATTCCACAGGGACCATCAGCCCCAGCATTTT; cdr3_aa: CASRFHRDHQPQHF; clone_size: NA; j_call: TRBJ1-5; d_call: NA; v_call: TRBV27
cdr3_nt: TGCGCCAGCAGCCGGAACAGGGGAGAGGAGCAGTTCTTC; cdr3_aa: CASSRNRGEEQFF; clone_size: once; j_call: TRBJ2-1; d_call: TRBD1; v_call: TRBV4-1
cdr3_nt: TGTGCCACCAGCAGAGGAAAGGAGGGGGCGCGGGGAAACACCATATATTTT; cdr3_aa: CATSRGKEGARGNTIYF; clone_size: few; j_call: TRBJ1-3; d_call: TRBD1; v_call: TRBV15
cdr3_nt: TGTGCCAGCCACCGAAGTAGGGGCGCGACTGGGAACATTCAGTACTTC; cdr3_aa: CASHRSRGATGNIQYF; clone_size: NA; j_call: TRBJ2-4; d_call: NA; v_call: TRBV27
cdr3_nt: TGTGCCAGCAGCCCCAGACAGGGGGCCTATTACGAGCAGTACTTC; cdr3_aa: CASSPRQGAYYEQYF; clone_size: few; j_call: TRBJ2-7; d_call: TRBD1; v_call: TRBV6-5
cdr3_nt: TGTGCCAGCAGCCGGGAGCCTAGAAGGGATCAGCCCCAGCATTTT; cdr3_aa: CASSREPRRDQPQHF; clone_size: NA; j_call: TRBJ1-5; d_call: NA; v_call: TRBV6-5
cdr3_nt: TGCGCCAGCAGCTTGGATGTTGGGCAGTTGGACACTGAAGCTTTCTTT; cdr3_aa: CASSLDVGQLDTEAFF; clone_size: NA; j_call: TRBJ1-1; d_call: NA; v_call: TRBV5-1
cdr3_nt: TGTGCCAGCAGCCGAACCGGACTAAACAATGAGCAGTTCTTC; cdr3_aa: CASSRTGLNNEQFF; clone_size: NA; j_call: TRBJ2-1; d_call: NA; v_call: TRBV9
cdr3_nt: TGTGCCTGGAGTTTCGGGGTGCGGCAGCCCCAGCATTTT; cdr3_aa: CAWSFGVRQPQHF; clone_size: NA; j_call: TRBJ1-5; d_call: NA; v_call: TRBV30
cdr3_nt: TGTGCCAGCAGCTTGACCGGGACTCCTACCGGGGAGCTGTTTTTT; cdr3_aa: CASSLTGTPTGELFF; clone_size: NA; j_call: TRBJ2-2; d_call: NA; v_call: TRBV7-8
cdr3_nt: TGCAGCGTTGGATCGGGAAGCACCGGGGAGCTGTTTTTT; cdr3_aa: CSVGSGSTGELFF; clone_size: NA; j_call: TRBJ2-2; d_call: NA; v_call: TRBV29-1
cdr3_nt: TGTGCCAGCAGCGTGAGGAGTACAGGGCCCGGGGAGCTGTTTTTT; cdr3_aa: CASSVRSTGPGELFF; clone_size: NA; j_call: TRBJ2-2; d_call: NA; v_call: TRBV9
cdr3_nt: TGCGCCAGCAGCTCAGAGCGGGGGGGCGTAGATACGCAGTATTTT; cdr3_aa: CASSSERGGVDTQYF; clone_size: NA; j_call: TRBJ2-3; d_call: TRBD2; v_call: TRBV5-1
cdr3_nt: TGTGCCAGCAGCTTGGCAGGAGGGGACTTAAACTATGGCTACACCTTC; cdr3_aa: CASSLAGGDLNYGYTF; clone_size: NA; j_call: TRBJ1-2; d_call: NA; v_call: TRBV7-9
cdr3_nt: TGTGCCTGGAGTCCCAGGGCCTCTGGCTACACCTTC; cdr3_aa: CAWSPRASGYTF; clone_size: NA; j_call: TRBJ1-2; d_call: NA; v_call: TRBV30
cdr3_nt: TGTGCCAGCAGTCCACGTCGGACAGTCATAAGGGTTGAAGCTTTCTTT; cdr3_aa: CASSPRRTVIRVEAFF; clone_size: NA; j_call: TRBJ1-1; d_call: NA; v_call: TRBV28
cdr3_nt: TGTGCCAGCAGTCCCCCGGGACAGGGAAACAATGAGCAGTTCTTC; cdr3_aa: CASSPPGQGNNEQFF; clone_size: NA; j_call: TRBJ2-1; d_call: TRBD1; v_call: TRBV27
cdr3_nt: TGTGCCAGCAGTCTCGGGACAGATTTGAACACTGAAGCTTTCTTT; cdr3_aa: CASSLGTDLNTEAFF; clone_size: NA; j_call: TRBJ1-1; d_call: TRBD1; v_call: TRBV28
cdr3_nt: TGTGCCAGCAGCCTAGCGGGCTTGAACACCGGGGAGCTGTTTTTT; cdr3_aa: CASSLAGLNTGELFF; clone_size: few; j_call: TRBJ2-2; d_call: TRBD2; v_call: TRBV3-1/TRBV3-2
cdr3_nt: TGTGCCAGCAGTTACTCGATATTAGTAGATTTTACTGAAGCTTTCTTT; cdr3_aa: CASSYSILVDFTEAFF; clone_size: NA; j_call: TRBJ1-1; d_call: NA; v_call: TRBV6-5
cdr3_nt: TGTGCCAGCAGTCCCCTCCCTAGCGGGAGAGGCGAGCAGTACTTC; cdr3_aa: CASSPLPSGRGEQYF; clone_size: NA; j_call: TRBJ2-7; d_call: TRBD2; v_call: TRBV6-2/TRBV6-3
cdr3_nt: TGTGCCAGTAGTACCCACAGCTCCACCCTAGCCAAAAACATTCAGTACTTC; cdr3_aa: CASSTHSSTLAKNIQYF; clone_size: NA; j_call: TRBJ2-4; d_call: NA; v_call: TRBV19
cdr3_nt: TGTGCCAGCAGCTCGACAGGGAGCAATCAGCCCCAGCATTTT; cdr3_aa: CASSSTGSNQPQHF; clone_size: NA; j_call: TRBJ1-5; d_call: TRBD1; v_call: TRBV9
cdr3_nt: TGTGCCAGCAGCTTAGGGTCCTCGGGTGAGCAGTTCTTC; cdr3_aa: CASSLGSSGEQFF; clone_size: NA; j_call: TRBJ2-1; d_call: NA; v_call: TRBV7-7
cdr3_nt: TGTGCCAGCAGGCTTGGCAGGGTTGAGACCCAGTACTTC; cdr3_aa: CASRLGRVETQYF; clone_size: NA; j_call: TRBJ2-5; d_call: NA; v_call: TRBV2
cdr3_nt: TGTGCCAGCAGCTTGACAGGGACCGAAAAACTGTTTTTT; cdr3_aa: CASSLTGTEKLFF; clone_size: NA; j_call: TRBJ1-4; d_call: NA; v_call: TRBV5-4
cdr3_nt: TGTGCCAGCAGTCTTACGGGACTAAGGAGCTCCTACGAGCAGTACTTC; cdr3_aa: CASSLTGLRSSYEQYF; clone_size: once; j_call: TRBJ2-7; d_call: TRBD2; v_call: TRBV27
cdr3_nt: TGTGCCAGCAGAGGACTAGCGGAGCTGGAGGAGACCCAGTACTTC; cdr3_aa: CASRGLAELEETQYF; clone_size: NA; j_call: TRBJ2-5; d_call: TRBD2; v_call: TRBV27